A single sample gave rise to the 21 T cell receptor beta chains below, sequenced in a study of T cell responses to AZD1222 COVID-19 vaccine. TCRdb keeps only in-frame clones here, not all; method: immunoSEQ multiplex PCR. The profile shows 100,000 to 150,000 clones, over 75% of them singletons. Specimen: peripheral blood, collected on day 0 of AZD1222 vaccination. These receptors were taken from an adult in good health.

The J gene is TRBJ2-1, the V gene TRBV9; possibly TRBD1 or TRBD2 for D (6 bases each). The CDR3 length is 16 residues. Between the trimmed V and J ends, which lost 0 bases and 1 base, there was a span of 11 bases. CDR1 SGDLS and CDR2 YYNGEE come from the germline V gene. The chain's CDR3 is CASSVAGGRSYNEQFF. The CDR3 nucleotides read TGTGCCAGCAGCGTAGCCGGGGGCCGTTCCTACAATGAGCAGTTCTTC.

The rearrangement joins TRBV19 to TRBJ1-2; the match to TRBD1 covers 8 bases. In germline, CDR1 is LNHDA, CDR2 SQIVND (reference sequence). The length of the CDR3 is 16 residues. J gave up 7 bases and V 7 bases, and 17 bases lay outside the gene matches. CDR3: CASTPLGTGGRVGYTF. In DNA, the CDR3 is TGTGCCAGTACCCCCCTGGGCACAGGGGGTCGAGTTGGCTACACCTTC.

This clone appeared a single time. The CDR3 spells CASSQGRGYEQYF. In DNA, the CDR3 is TGTGCCAGCAGCCAAGGACGGGGCTACGAGCAGTACTTC. This sequence joins TRBV3-1 (or the pseudogene TRBV3-2) and TRBJ2-7, with D tentatively TRBD2 (5 bases). From germline, CDR1 is LGHDT and CDR2 YNNKEL (reference sequence). This CDR3 spans 13 amino acids. V lost 1 base and J 3 bases, leaving 7 bases between the germline ends.

The rearrangement links TRBV15 to TRBJ2-2, with TRBD2 identical over 10 bases. This CDR3 region has 17 residues. In germline, CDR1 is LNHNV, CDR2 YYDKDF (reference sequence). Germline trimming cut 4 bases from V and 5 bases from J; bases unmatched to any gene: 10. The CDR3 here is CATSTRRLAGRTGELFF. The CDR3 DNA sequence: TGTGCCACCAGCACCCGACGACTAGCGGGTAGGACCGGGGAGCTGTTTTTT.

The chain's CDR3 is CASSLEWGAGSKRTQYF. In DNA form, the CDR3 reads TGTGCCAGCAGCTTAGAATGGGGAGCGGGATCCAAGAGAACCCAGTACTTC. V and J are TRBV11-3 and TRBJ2-5; 7 nucleotides match TRBD2. V was pared by 0 bases and J by 8 bases, with 15 bases of the junction left unmatched. Germline-derived CDR1 and CDR2 are SGHNT and YENEEA. The CDR3 is 17 amino acids.

This rearrangement joins TRBV5-1 to TRBJ2-3; D might be TRBD1 or TRBD2, each matching 5 bases. Germline CDR1 reads SGHRS; CDR2 reads YFSETQ. The CDR3 is made up of 15 amino acids. Trimming left V 0 bases short and J 4 bases short, with 12 bases between. The CDR3 protein is CASSLEGPGPDTQYF. CDR3 bases: TGCGCCAGCAGCTTGGAGGGACCAGGCCCAGATACGCAGTATTTT.

The rearrangement joins TRBV11-2 to TRBJ1-4, with TRBD1 matching over 9 bases. This CDR3 has 15 amino acids. The J segment lost 7 bases and the V segment lost 7 bases, leaving 10 bases of the junction unmatched. Germline CDR1 SGHAT, CDR2 FQNNGV. CDR3 sequence (DNA): TGTGCCAGCACCCATCAACAGGGGGCTGGTGAAAAACTGTTTTTT. This encodes CASTHQQGAGEKLFF.

Here the CDR3 DNA reads TGTGCCATCAGTGACCGACTTGGGGCAGAGACCCAGTACTTC. As protein: CAISDRLGAETQYF. V is TRBV10-3 and J is TRBJ2-5; TRBD1 is a possible D gene (5 bases). This CDR3 has 14 residues. In germline, CDR1 is ENHRY, CDR2 SYGVKD. V was cut by 3 bases and J by 4 bases, with 12 bases left in between.

The chain employs TRBV7-2 and TRBJ2-7; D gene unclear. The CDR3 covers 13 residues. In germline, CDR1 is SGHTA, CDR2 FQGNSA. Trimming removed 2 bases at V and 0 bases at J, with 5 bases between. CDR3 loop: CASSLSSSYEQYF. CDR3 bases: TGTGCCAGCAGCTTATCAAGCTCCTACGAGCAGTACTTC.

The rearrangement joins TRBV11-3 to TRBJ2-7, with 9 positions matching TRBD1. The ends lost 4 bases at V and 6 bases at J; junction bases unmatched: 7. CDR1 is SGHNT and CDR2 is YENEEA in the germline V gene. This CDR3 spans 14 amino acids. This CDR3 reads CASSSSGTGTEQYF. As DNA, the CDR3 is TGTGCCAGCAGCTCCTCCGGGACAGGGACCGAGCAGTACTTC.

The CDR3 DNA is TGTGCCAGCAGCCCCAGGGATATAGTTGGGGGGGAGCAGTTCTTC. Protein sequence: CASSPRDIVGGEQFF. The rearrangement links TRBV7-2 to TRBJ2-1; possible D gene TRBD2, 6 bases. Germline values: CDR1 SGHTA, CDR2 FQGNSA. Trimming took 5 bases from V and 10 from J, leaving 21 bases between them. CDR3 size: 15 residues.

V is TRBV6-5 and J is TRBJ1-6; D perhaps matches TRBD1 (5 bases). Germline V CDR1 and CDR2: MNHEY, SVGAGI. The ends were cut back, 6 bases at V and 8 bases at J, with 17 bases in the middle. The length of the CDR3 is 15 residues. CDR3 DNA sequence: TGTGCCAGCAGCCGACAGCGCCCGGGGGATTCACCCCTCCACTTT. Encoded protein: CASSRQRPGDSPLHF.

The chain employs TRBV14 and TRBJ2-3; D gene uncertain. Germline-derived CDR1 and CDR2 are SGHDN and FVKESK. The CDR3 contains 20 residues. The germline V and J ends were trimmed by 0 bases and 3 bases, with 25 bases remaining between them. CDR3 in DNA: TGTGCCAGCAGCCAAGAAGTCCCCACGCCCCGGGTAGCACCTACAGATACGCAGTATTTT. This codes for CASSQEVPTPRVAPTDTQYF.

CDR3 DNA sequence: TGTGCCAGCAGCTTATTGGTAATCGGTGGTGGAAAACTGTTTTTT. This encodes CASSLLVIGGGKLFF. The chain recombines TRBV7-8 with TRBJ1-4; D is undetermined. V gave up 2 bases and J gave up 10 bases, with 17 bases separating them. Germline V gene lookup returns CDR1 SGHVS and CDR2 FQNEAQ. The length of the CDR3 is 15 residues.

With regard to this clone: The junction shows a germline mismatch at one end, possibly a read error. This chain joins TRBV6-5 and TRBJ1-1; 7 nucleotides line up with TRBD1. In germline, CDR1 is MNHEY, CDR2 SVGAGI. The CDR3 is 14 amino acids. CDR3 sequence: CASRPTGLNAEAFF. CDR3 nucleotides: TGTGCCAGTCGGCCGACAGGGTTGAACGCTGAAGCTTTCTTT.

This chain connects TRBV7-2 to TRBJ1-2, with D unclear. The germline gives CDR1 SGHTA, CDR2 FQGNSA. The CDR3 runs 12 residues. Trimming cost V 1 base and J 9 bases, with 9 bases left between them. The CDR3 DNA is TGTGCCAGCAGCTTAGGGATAGCGAGCTACACCTTC. Amino acid sequence: CASSLGIASYTF. Variable domain in full (rest from reference TRBV7-2 and TRBJ1-2): GAGVSQSPSNKVTEKGKDVELRCDPISGHTALYWYRQSLGQGLEFLIYFQGNSAPDKSGLPSDRFSAERTGGSVSTLTIQRTQQEDSAVYLCASSLGIASYTFGSGTRLTVV.

The chain carries TRBV7-3 and TRBJ1-4; perhaps TRBD1 as D (5 bases). V was pared by 2 bases and J by 5 bases, with 18 bases between. Germline CDR1 SGHTA, CDR2 FQGTGA. CDR3 length: 17 amino acids. The CDR3 protein is CASSLGAPARMNEKLFF. The CDR3 bases are TGTGCCAGCAGCTTAGGGGCCCCAGCCAGGATGAATGAAAAACTGTTTTTT.

V is TRBV7-9 and J is TRBJ1-4; D is perhaps TRBD1 (6 bases). The CDR3 covers 14 residues. V was pared by 7 bases and J by 5 bases, with 14 bases between. Germline assignment: CDR1 SEHNR and CDR2 FQNEAQ (reference sequence). CDR3: CASTPGQNNEKLFF. The CDR3 DNA is TGTGCCAGCACCCCAGGACAGAACAATGAAAAACTGTTTTTT. The variable domain in full, completed from reference TRBV7-9 and TRBJ1-4, reads DTGVSQNPRHKITKRGQNVTFRCDPISEHNRLYWYRQTLGQGPEFLTYFQNEAQLEKSRLLSDRFSAERPKGSFSTLEIQRTEQGDSAMYLCASTPGQNNEKLFFGSGTQLSVL.

The V call is TRBV5-1, the J call TRBJ1-4; 7 bases fit TRBD1. Germline-derived CDR1 and CDR2 are SGHRS and YFSETQ. V lost 4 bases and J lost 5; bases outside the gene matches: 5. CDR3 size: 14 residues. In nucleotides, the CDR3 is TGCGCCAGCAGCGTCGGGACAGAGAATGAAAAACTGTTTTTT. Its protein is CASSVGTENEKLFF. Supplemented by reference TRBV5-1 and TRBJ1-4, the full variable domain reads KAGVTQTPRYLIKTRGQQVTLSCSPISGHRSVSWYQQTPGQGLQFLFEYFSETQRNKGNFPGRFSGRQFSNSRSEMNVSTLELGDSALYLCASSVGTENEKLFFGSGTQLSVL.

A remark on this clone: The same CDR3 can be traced to other DNA sequences in this sample. This chain connects TRBV24-1 to TRBJ2-7; D is unresolved. Trimming removed 3 bases at V and 7 bases at J, with 12 bases between. This CDR3 spans 13 amino acids. CDR1 is KGHDR, CDR2 SFDVKD, per germline. CDR3 coding DNA: TGTGCCACCAGTGATCCTGGCTTCGGGGAGCAGTACTTC. Translating gives CATSDPGFGEQYF.

The chain couples TRBV7-2 to TRBJ2-1; 8 bases map to TRBD2. V shed 8 bases, J shed 7 bases, and the junction held 10 bases outside the gene matches. Germline CDR1 is SGHTA and CDR2 is FQGNSA. The CDR3 contains 14 residues. The CDR3 spells CASLRSGGRNEQFF. The CDR3 DNA follows: TGTGCCAGCCTGAGATCGGGAGGGAGAAATGAGCAGTTCTTC.